These 15 T cell receptor beta chains came from one sample sequenced in a study of blood T cell repertoires in COVID-19. Using immunoSEQ multiplex PCR, the repertoire was profiled, and TCRdb retains in-frame clones only, with some absent. The table has approximately 250,000 clones, approximately 89% seen once. The sequencing sample was made of peripheral blood. The receptor source for this set is a man in his forties with active or convalescent COVID-19.

The chain has TRBV12-3 or TRBV12-4 and TRBJ2-3; D gene ambiguous. The V end was cut by 4 bases, the J end by 3 bases, with 5 bases between. This CDR3 spans 12 amino acids. The CDR3 nucleotides read TGTGCCAGCAGTTCGAGGACAGATACGCAGTATTTT. It codes for CASSSRTDTQYF.

The CDR3 DNA sequence: TGTGCCAGCAGCGTATCAGCAGGGGCTACAACCTATGGCTACACCTTC. The encoded protein is CASSVSAGATTYGYTF. The chain uses TRBV9 and TRBJ1-2, with a tentative D call TRBD1 (6 bases). The CDR3 totals 16 residues. Germline V gene sequence: CDR1 SGDLS, CDR2 YYNGEE. The V gene lost 1 base and the J gene lost 4 bases, with 17 bases spanning the gap.

This clone occurred a few times. The chain joins TRBV13 to TRBJ2-2; TRBD1 might be the D (6 bases). The CDR3 is made up of 15 amino acids. Germline CDR1 reads PRHDT; CDR2 reads FYEKMQ (reference sequence). The V end lost 5 bases, the J end lost 9 bases, and 19 bases lay between the germline ends. The CDR3 region has the DNA TGTGCCAGCAGCCAAGAAGCTACAGGGCACCGGGAGCTGTTTTTT. The encoded protein is CASSQEATGHRELFF. The full variable domain, with the rest looked up from reference TRBV13 and TRBJ2-2, is AAGVIQSPRHLIKEKRETATLKCYPIPRHDTVYWYQQGPGQDPQFLISFYEKMQSDKGSIPDRFSAQQFSDYHSELNMSSLELGDSALYFCASSQEATGHRELFFGEGSRLTVL.

The chain joins TRBV29-1 to TRBJ1-1; TRBD1 aligns across 11 bases. Germline-derived CDR1 and CDR2 are SQVTM and ANQGSEA. V shed 6 bases and J 0 bases; nucleotides not matched to a gene: 12. There are 17 residues in the CDR3. In DNA, the CDR3 is TGCAGCGTCGACATCCTCGGGACAGGGGGAGTGAACACTGAAGCTTTCTTT. The encoded protein is CSVDILGTGGVNTEAFF.

The chain uses TRBV2 and TRBJ2-3, with TRBD1 matching 9 bases. The CDR3 has 14 amino acids. The junction had 6 bases not matched to a gene; V was cut back by 8 bases and J by 3 bases. The germline V gene has CDR1 SNHLY and CDR2 FYNNEI. CDR3 sequence: CASQLTGGTDTQYF. For the CDR3, the DNA is TGTGCCAGCCAGTTGACAGGGGGGACAGATACGCAGTATTTT. The full variable domain, rest sourced from reference TRBV2 and TRBJ2-3, is EPEVTQTPSHQVTQMGQEVILRCVPISNHLYFYWYRQILGQKVEFLVSFYNNEISEKSEIFDDQFSVERPDGSNFTLKIRSTKLEDSAMYFCASQLTGGTDTQYFGPGTRLTVL.

The genes are TRBV5-1 and TRBJ2-5; 7 positions match TRBD2. J gave up 2 bases and V 6 bases, and 10 bases lay outside the gene matches. Per germline, CDR1 SGHRS and CDR2 YFSETQ. The CDR3 covers 15 residues. The CDR3 DNA reads TGCGCCAGCACCCGGATGAGGACTAGACAAGAGACCCAGTACTTC. The encoded protein is CASTRMRTRQETQYF.

The V call is TRBV5-4, the J call TRBJ2-3, with D perhaps TRBD1 (6 bases). There are 17 residues in the CDR3. V gave up 0 bases and J gave up 0 bases, with 14 bases separating them. CDR1 SGHNT and CDR2 YYREEE come from the germline V gene (reference sequence). This CDR3 reads CASSLGGQGHSTDTQYF. CDR3 bases: TGTGCCAGCAGCTTGGGTGGTCAGGGGCATAGCACAGATACGCAGTATTTT.

The V call is TRBV7-7, the J call TRBJ2-2; 8 bases line up with TRBD2. Germline V CDR1 and CDR2: SSHAT, FNYEAQ (reference sequence). Germline trimming cut 6 bases from V and 6 bases from J; bases unmatched to any gene: 9. The CDR3 extends over 15 amino acids. CDR3 nucleotides: TGTGCCAGCAGTTCAGCCCCAGCGGGGGCCGGGGAGCTGTTTTTT. Its translation: CASSSAPAGAGELFF.

This sequence joins TRBV9 and TRBJ2-5; D is unclear. The length of the CDR3 is 14 residues. Between the trimmed V and J ends, which lost 0 bases and 1 base, there was a span of 7 bases. The germline gives CDR1 SGDLS, CDR2 YYNGEE. CDR3 in DNA: TGTGCCAGCAGCGTAGGCAGCGTCCAAGAGACCCAGTACTTC. Translating gives CASSVGSVQETQYF.

The rearrangement joins TRBV28 to TRBJ1-4, with D possibly matching TRBD1 (6 bases). The CDR3 is 15 amino acids. In germline, CDR1 is MDHEN, CDR2 SYDVKM. V lost 5 bases, J lost 5 bases, and 15 bases lay in between. This CDR3 reads CASSGIGGPNEKLFF. Written as DNA, the CDR3 is TGTGCCAGCAGTGGGATTGGGGGCCCGAATGAAAAACTGTTTTTT. The full variable domain, completed using reference TRBV28 and TRBJ1-4, is DVKVTQSSRYLVKRTGEKVFLECVQDMDHENMFWYRQDPGLGLRLIYFSYDVKMKEKGDIPEGYSVSREKKERFSLILESASTNQTSMYLCASSGIGGPNEKLFFGSGTQLSVL.

The chain combines TRBV2 with TRBJ1-1; D gene unclear. Germline V gene data show CDR1 as SNHLY and CDR2 as FYNNEI. Trimming removed 9 bases from V and 4 bases from J, with 12 bases in between. The CDR3 length is 12 residues. CDR3 sequence reads: CASSRQSTEAFF. In nucleotides, the CDR3 is TGTGCCAGTTCGAGGCAATCCACTGAAGCTTTCTTT.

The chain carries TRBV25-1 and TRBJ2-7; a possible D gene is TRBD2 (6 bases). The CDR3 totals 11 residues. Trimming pared 6 bases from V and 9 bases from J, leaving 12 bases between. Germline V lookup: CDR1 MGHDK, CDR2 SYGVNS. CDR3: CASRGGFVQYF. CDR3 sequence (DNA): TGTGCCAGCAGGGGGGGTTTCGTGCAGTACTTC.

V is TRBV19 and J is TRBJ2-2, with 7 bases that match TRBD2. The V segment lost 4 bases and the J segment 5 bases; nucleotides outside the gene matches: 16. CDR3 length: 18 amino acids. Germline CDR1 reads LNHDA; CDR2 reads SQIVND (reference sequence). The CDR3 loop reads CASSTWEGGRGFTGELFF. Written as DNA, the CDR3 is TGTGCCAGTAGTACTTGGGAGGGCGGGAGAGGATTTACCGGGGAGCTGTTTTTT.

CDR3 nucleotide sequence: TGCGCCAGCAGCTTGTCGGGAAAAAGGGAGACCCAGTACTTC. Its translation is CASSLSGKRETQYF. The chain uses TRBV5-1 and TRBJ2-5; D is possibly TRBD2 (5 bases). The length of the CDR3 is 14 residues. The V and J ends lost 1 base and 5 bases respectively, with 12 bases between them. Germline V gene data show CDR1 as SGHRS and CDR2 as YFSETQ. Variable domain in full (rest from reference TRBV5-1 and TRBJ2-5): KAGVTQTPRYLIKTRGQQVTLSCSPISGHRSVSWYQQTPGQGLQFLFEYFSETQRNKGNFPGRFSGRQFSNSRSEMNVSTLELGDSALYLCASSLSGKRETQYFGPGTRLLVL.

The chain links TRBV21-1 to TRBJ1-6; TRBD1 reflects the table's D call only, with no check against the DNA. TRBV21-1 is described as a pseudogene. The CDR3 is 14 amino acids. The CDR3 protein is CASSNAGDNSPLHF. The DNA for the CDR3 is TGTGCCAGCAGCAACGCAGGGGACAATTCACCCCTCCACTTT.